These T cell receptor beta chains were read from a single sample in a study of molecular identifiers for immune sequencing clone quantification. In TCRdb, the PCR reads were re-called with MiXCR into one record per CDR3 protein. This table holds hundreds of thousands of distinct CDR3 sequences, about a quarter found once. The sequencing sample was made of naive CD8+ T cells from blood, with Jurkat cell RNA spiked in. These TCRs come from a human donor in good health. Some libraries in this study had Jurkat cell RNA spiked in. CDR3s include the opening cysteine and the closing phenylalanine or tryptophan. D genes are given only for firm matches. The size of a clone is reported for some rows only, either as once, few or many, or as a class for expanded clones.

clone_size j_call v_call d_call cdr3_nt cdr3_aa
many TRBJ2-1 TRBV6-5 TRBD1 TGTGCCAGCAGTTACTCTCTCGGACAGGGCAATGAGCAGTTCTTC CASSYSLGQGNEQFF
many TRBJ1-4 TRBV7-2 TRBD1 TGTGCCAGCAGTTCTCCCGGGACAGGGGGCAGGCTGTTTTTT CASSSPGTGGRLFF
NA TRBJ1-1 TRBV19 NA TGTGCCAGTAGTATCCTAACTGAAGCTTTCTTT CASSILTEAFF
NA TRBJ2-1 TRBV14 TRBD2 TGTGCCAGCAGACCAGCCCTCTCCGGGGGGGCCGATGAGCAGTTCTTC CASRPALSGGADEQFF
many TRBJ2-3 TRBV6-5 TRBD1 TGTGCCAGCAGTCTCGGGACAGGGACCACAGATACGCAGTATTTT CASSLGTGTTDTQYF
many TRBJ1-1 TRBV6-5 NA TGTGCCAGCAGTCCCATCGGCCTGAACACTGAAGCTTTCTTT CASSPIGLNTEAFF
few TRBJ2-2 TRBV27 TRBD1 TGTGCCAGCAGGGGACAGGGGGAAAATATCGGGGAGCTGTTTTTT CASRGQGENIGELFF
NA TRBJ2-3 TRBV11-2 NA TGTGCCAGCAGCTTAATTTACGACAGTCCCACAGATACGCAGTATTTT CASSLIYDSPTDTQYF
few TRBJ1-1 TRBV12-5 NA TGTGCTAGTGGTCTGAGACAGTTCATGAACACTGAAGCTTTCTTT CASGLRQFMNTEAFF
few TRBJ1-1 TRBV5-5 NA TGTGCCAGCAGCTTGGCGTTAGGGAACACTGAAGCTTTCTTT CASSLALGNTEAFF
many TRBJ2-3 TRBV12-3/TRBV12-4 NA TGTGCCAGCAGTTGGACCGGGATAACAGATACGCAGTATTTT CASSWTGITDTQYF
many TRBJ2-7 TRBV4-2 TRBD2 TGTGCCAGCAGCCAATTGGAAGGACTAGTGCGTTACGAGCAGTACTTC CASSQLEGLVRYEQYF
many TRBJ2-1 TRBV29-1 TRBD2 TGCAGCGTTGAAGGGCAGAACGGCCTAGCGGGGGTCAGCTCCTACAATGAGCAGTTCTTC CSVEGQNGLAGVSSYNEQFF
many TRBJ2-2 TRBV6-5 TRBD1 TGTGCCATCTCCTCAACCGGGACAGCTAAACTGGGTTGGGACACCGGGGAGCTGTTTTTT CAISSTGTAKLGWDTGELFF
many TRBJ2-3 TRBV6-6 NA TGTGCCAGCAGTTACTCGTCTCACAGCAGCACAGATACGCAGTATTTT CASSYSSHSSTDTQYF
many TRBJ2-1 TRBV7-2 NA TGTGCCAGCAGCTTCATGCTTAATAATGAGCAGTTCTTC CASSFMLNNEQFF
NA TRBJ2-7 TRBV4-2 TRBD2 TGTGCCAGCAGCCAAGAGTTAGCGGGAGGGCCTGAGCAGTACTTC CASSQELAGGPEQYF
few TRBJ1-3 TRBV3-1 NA TGTGCCAGCAGCCAAGGATCTTTCGGAAACACCATATATTTT CASSQGSFGNTIYF
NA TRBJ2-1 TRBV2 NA TGTGCCAGCAGTGCGGTAGGGAAGTACTCCTACAATGAGCAGTTCTTC CASSAVGKYSYNEQFF
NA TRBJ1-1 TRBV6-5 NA TGTGCCAGCAGTTACTCGGCAAGGTGGCTGAACACTGAAGCTTTCTTT CASSYSARWLNTEAFF
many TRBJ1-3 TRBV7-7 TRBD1 TGTGCCAGCAGCCCAGGGACAGGGGCTGGAAACACCATATATTTT CASSPGTGAGNTIYF
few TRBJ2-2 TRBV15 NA TGTGCCACCAGCAGAGTTCCAGAGTACACCGGGGAGCTGTTTTTT CATSRVPEYTGELFF
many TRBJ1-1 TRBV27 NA TGTGCCAGCAGCCACAAGGGCCACACTGAAGCTTTCTTT CASSHKGHTEAFF
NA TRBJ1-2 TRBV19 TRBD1 TGTGCCAGTAGTATTCGTTGGGGACAGGAAACACTAACGAACTATGGCTACACCTTC CASSIRWGQETLTNYGYTF
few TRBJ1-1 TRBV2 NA TGTGCCAGCAGTGATTACGGCAGGAACACTGAAGCTTTCTTT CASSDYGRNTEAFF
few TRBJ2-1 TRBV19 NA TGTGCCAGTAGTATACTCGCCAGCAATGAGCAGTTCTTC CASSILASNEQFF
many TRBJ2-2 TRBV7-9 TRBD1 TGTGCCAGCAGCTTACCCAGGGGGCATAACACCGGGGAGCTGTTTTTT CASSLPRGHNTGELFF
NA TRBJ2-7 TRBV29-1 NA TGCAGCGTCCCTGTGACCCACTACGAGCCGTCCTTC CSVPVTHYEPSF
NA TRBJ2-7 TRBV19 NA TGTGCCAGTAGTATAGGCTCGAGCCCGGGACTGGGAGGTTTCGAGCAGTACTTC CASSIGSSPGLGGFEQYF
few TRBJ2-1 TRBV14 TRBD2 TGTGCCAGCAGCCATATAGCGGGGTCCTACAATGAGCAGTTCTTC CASSHIAGSYNEQFF
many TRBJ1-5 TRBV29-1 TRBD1 TGCAGCGTTGTCGACAGGGGCAATCAGCCCCAGCATTTT CSVVDRGNQPQHF
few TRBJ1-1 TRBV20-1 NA TGCAGTGCTAGAGGGGTCCAGACGTATGAAGCTTTCTTT CSARGVQTYEAFF
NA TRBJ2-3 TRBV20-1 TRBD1 TGCAGTGCTAGAGTTAGGGGACAGGGCTCAGATACGCAGTATTTT CSARVRGQGSDTQYF
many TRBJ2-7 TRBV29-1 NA TGCAGCGTCAGCGGGGACAGGTCCTACGAGCAGTACTTC CSVSGDRSYEQYF
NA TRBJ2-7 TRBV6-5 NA TGTGCCAGCACTCCCAGCTGGGGCCCCGAGGCAGACGAGCAGTACTTC CASTPSWGPEADEQYF
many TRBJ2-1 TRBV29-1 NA TGCAGCGTTGCCATTATGGGGAATGAGCAGTTCTTC CSVAIMGNEQFF
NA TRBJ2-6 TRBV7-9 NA TGTGCCAGCAGCCCCTCCACGGGGGCGCGTCCTGGGGCCAACGTCCTGACTTTC CASSPSTGARPGANVLTF
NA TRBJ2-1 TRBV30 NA TGTGCCTGGAGTGCCGAGCCGACACGAGTCGATGAGCAGTTCTTC CAWSAEPTRVDEQFF
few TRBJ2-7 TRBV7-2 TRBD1 TGTGCCAGCAGCCAACGTGACAGGGGGTCCTGGGGCCCCTACGAGCAGTACTTC CASSQRDRGSWGPYEQYF
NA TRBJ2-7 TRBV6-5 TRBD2 TGTGCCAGCAGTTCATGGAGCGGGAGCGTCGAGCAGTACTTC CASSSWSGSVEQYF
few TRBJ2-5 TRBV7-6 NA TGTGCCAGCAGCTCTAGAAGGAACACCGGTGTCGGAGAGACCCAGTACTTC CASSSRRNTGVGETQYF
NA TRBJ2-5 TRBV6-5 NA TGTGCCAGCAGCCCGGGACCGAGAGACTGGCGACTCCAAGAGACCCAGTACTTC CASSPGPRDWRLQETQYF
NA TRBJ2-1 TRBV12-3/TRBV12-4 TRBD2 TGTGCCTGCAGTCTCCAGGGACTAGCGGGGTTCTACAATGAGCAGTTCTTC CACSLQGLAGFYNEQFF
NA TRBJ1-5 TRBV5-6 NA TGTGCCAGCAGCTTGGGCAGGGGTCGCCGACAGCCCCAGCATTTT CASSLGRGRRQPQHF
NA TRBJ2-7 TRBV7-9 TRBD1 TGTGCCAGCAGCTCGGGACAGGGGATCAGCTCCTACGAGCAGTACTTC CASSSGQGISSYEQYF
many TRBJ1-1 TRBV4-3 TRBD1 TGCGCCAGCAGCCAAGATAGAACAGGGGGCCAGAACACTGAAGCTTTCTTT CASSQDRTGGQNTEAFF
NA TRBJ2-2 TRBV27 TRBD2 TGTGCCTGCAGCTCTTTAGCGGGAGTAGGCACCGGGGAGCTGTTTTTT CACSSLAGVGTGELFF
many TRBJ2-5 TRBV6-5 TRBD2 TGTGCCAGCCAATCTCTAGCGGACTACCAAGAGACCCAGTACTTC CASQSLADYQETQYF
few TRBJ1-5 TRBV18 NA TGTGCCAGCTCACCACGGACGGGACGTAGCAATCAGCCCCAGCATTTT CASSPRTGRSNQPQHF
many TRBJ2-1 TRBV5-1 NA TGCGCCAGCAGCAAGAAATCCCCCGCAAGCTCCTACAATGAGCAGTTCTTC CASSKKSPASSYNEQFF
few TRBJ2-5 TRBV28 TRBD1 TGTGCCAGCAGTTTTTCCCACGGGACAGGTGAAGGAGAGACCCAGTACTTC CASSFSHGTGEGETQYF
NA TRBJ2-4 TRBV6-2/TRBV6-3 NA TGTGCCAGCAGTTACATCCGGGACCCCGAAGCGGCCAAAAACATTCAGTACTTC CASSYIRDPEAAKNIQYF
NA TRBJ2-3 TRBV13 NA TGTGCCACCAATAGCGGCACAGATACGCAGTATTTT CATNSGTDTQYF